Each of the 20 T cell receptor beta chains below was sequenced from the same sample in a study of blood T cell repertoires in COVID-19. Some clones are missing from TCRdb's copy, which holds only in-frame ones; the method was immunoSEQ multiplex PCR. The sample yields 150,000 to 200,000 clones, about 86% seen once. The sample comprised peripheral blood. The receptors originated from a man aged 18 to 35 with acute or convalescent COVID-19.

The chain has TRBV6-5 and TRBJ2-1; 10 bases fit TRBD1. Germline CDR1 is MNHEY and CDR2 is SVGAGI. Trimming took 4 bases from V and 3 from J; bases not matched to a gene: 3. This CDR3 has 15 residues. CDR3 bases: TGTGCCAGCAGTTCGGACAGGGGGTACTACAATGAGCAGTTCTTC. Its translation: CASSSDRGYYNEQFF.

The CDR3, as DNA: TGTGCCAGCAGCCCGATCCTCCAGGCGACAAACACCGGGGAGCTGTTTTTT. This translates into CASSPILQATNTGELFF. The rearrangement uses TRBV7-8 and TRBJ2-2, with D unclear. This CDR3 has 17 residues. V dropped 5 bases and J dropped 2 bases, with 18 bases sitting between them. Germline assignment: CDR1 SGHVS and CDR2 FQNEAQ.

The V call is TRBV25-1, the J call TRBJ1-1, with no clear D. The CDR3 is 13 residues long. The V gene lost 5 bases and the J gene lost 4 bases, with 11 bases spanning the gap. Germline values: CDR1 MGHDK, CDR2 SYGVNS. CDR3 in amino acids: CASSLLVGTEAFF. The CDR3 DNA follows: TGTGCCAGCAGTCTCCTTGTCGGCACTGAAGCTTTCTTT.

The CDR3 is CAWYRGTGPYGYTF. DNA for the CDR3: TGTGCCTGGTACCGTGGGACAGGACCTTATGGCTACACCTTC. The V and J genes are TRBV30 and TRBJ1-2; 8 bases map to TRBD1. There are 14 residues in the CDR3. V dropped 5 bases and J dropped 5; count of bases not matched to a gene: 10. Germline V CDR1 and CDR2: GTSNPN, SVGIG (reference sequence).

This chain links TRBV6-5 with TRBJ2-7; the D is unclear. The V and J ends lost 6 bases and 4 bases respectively, with 10 bases between them. CDR1 is MNHEY, CDR2 SVGAGI, per germline. This CDR3 region has 12 residues. The CDR3 protein is CASRPPGYEQYF. In DNA, the CDR3 is TGTGCCAGCAGGCCCCCCGGGTACGAGCAGTACTTC.

This rearrangement joins TRBV19 to TRBJ1-2, with D uncertain. CDR3 length: 12 amino acids. V was shortened by 5 bases and J by 2 bases, with 6 bases between the two germline ends. The germline V gene has CDR1 LNHDA and CDR2 SQIVND (reference sequence). This CDR3 is CASSGDNYGYTF. CDR3 DNA: TGTGCCAGTAGTGGAGACAACTATGGCTACACCTTC.

The chain combines TRBV2 with TRBJ1-2, with a weak D call TRBD1 (5 bases). Germline CDR1 SNHLY, CDR2 FYNNEI. Trimming shortened V by 9 bases and J by 4 bases, and 30 bases separated the two germline ends. This CDR3 is 18 amino acids long. CDR3 residues: CARDSPLPDRAAFYGYTF. The DNA of the CDR3 is TGTGCCAGAGACAGCCCCCTCCCTGACAGAGCAGCTTTCTATGGCTACACCTTC.

This clone is a singleton in its sample. The V call is TRBV18, the J call TRBJ2-7, with 10 bases aligning to TRBD1. The CDR3 totals 13 residues. Per the germline V gene, CDR1 is KGHSH and CDR2 is LQKENI. J gave up 3 bases and V 4 bases, and 0 bases lay outside the gene matches. The CDR3 coding sequence is TGTGCCAGCTCACGGACAGGGGGCTACGAGCAGTACTTC. Translation gives CASSRTGGYEQYF.

This clone was detected only once. The rearrangement links TRBV6-4 to TRBJ1-2; TRBD1 might be the D (6 bases). Trimming stripped 0 bases from V and 8 bases from J, with 19 bases between. This CDR3 is 16 amino acids long. Germline V gives CDR1 MRHNA, CDR2 SNTAGT. The DNA for the CDR3 is TGTGCCAGCAGTGACTCAGGACAGCAATCTCGCGGAGGCTACACCTTC. It specifies CASSDSGQQSRGGYTF.

The chain carries TRBV11-2 and TRBJ2-7, with 10 positions matching TRBD1. The CDR3 has 16 residues. The V segment lost 2 bases and the J segment 3 bases; nucleotides outside the gene matches: 7. Germline-derived CDR1 and CDR2 are SGHAT and FQNNGV. CDR3 loop: CASSLSRTGGIYEQYV. The CDR3 nucleotides are TGTGCCAGCAGCTTATCTAGGACAGGGGGTATCTACGAGCAGTACGTC.

The V and J genes are TRBV18 and TRBJ1-6; the D gene is possibly TRBD1 (6 bases). CDR3 size: 14 residues. CDR1 KGHSH and CDR2 LQKENI come from the germline V gene. V lost 1 base and J lost 8, with 9 bases in between. The CDR3 nucleotides are TGTGCCAGCTCACCACAGGGGGTTTATTCACCCCTCCACTTT. Protein: CASSPQGVYSPLHF.

The chain recombines TRBV12-3 or TRBV12-4 with TRBJ2-2; 9 nucleotides line up with TRBD1. The CDR3 length is 13 residues. V shed 7 bases, J shed 6 bases, and the junction held 3 bases outside the gene matches. This CDR3 reads CASNRQGAGELFF. CDR3 in DNA: TGTGCCAGCAACAGACAGGGGGCCGGGGAGCTGTTTTTT.

This sequence joins TRBV7-3 and TRBJ2-3, with D hard to call. The V end lost 4 bases, the J end lost 5 bases, and 10 bases lay between the germline ends. CDR1 is SGHTA, CDR2 FQGTGA, per germline. CDR3 length: 13 residues. The CDR3 sequence: CASSSLPLDTQYF. CDR3 coding DNA: TGTGCCAGCAGCTCCCTCCCCTTAGATACGCAGTATTTT.

V gene TRBV30 combines with J gene TRBJ2-4, with 8 bases identical to TRBD1. Trimming removed 2 bases from V and 6 bases from J; junction bases left unmatched: 3. The CDR3 sequence is 13 residues long. CDR1 and CDR2 (germline): GTSNPN, SVGIG (reference sequence). The CDR3 region is CAWSTGQGNIQYF. CDR3 bases: TGTGCCTGGAGTACCGGACAGGGAAACATTCAGTACTTC. Using reference TRBV30 and TRBJ2-4 for the parts outside the CDR3, the full variable domain is SQTIHQWPATLVQPVGSPLSLECTVEGTSNPNLYWYRQAAGRGLQLLFYSVGIGQISSEVPQNLSASRPQDRQFILSSKKLLLSDSGFYLCAWSTGQGNIQYFGAGTRLSVL.

The CDR3 here is CASSFSPGADTGELFF. The CDR3 nucleotides are TGTGCCAGCAGCTTTTCTCCAGGGGCGGACACCGGGGAGCTGTTTTTT. This sequence joins TRBV5-6 and TRBJ2-2; perhaps TRBD1 as D (6 bases). CDR3 length equals 16 residues. Trimming took off 2 bases at V and 3 bases at J, with 14 bases between the two ends. The germline gives CDR1 SGHDT, CDR2 YYEEEE.

V usage is TRBV20-1 and J usage is TRBJ1-2; D remains unclear. The length of the CDR3 is 11 residues. Germline CDR1 and CDR2: DFQATT and SNEGSKA (reference sequence). Trimming removed 5 bases from V and 7 bases from J, with 11 bases in between. The CDR3 region has the DNA TGCAGTGCTTCCTCGGTTGGTGGCTACACCTTC. Protein sequence: CSASSVGGYTF.

Written as DNA, the CDR3 is TGTGCCTGGAGCGCCGACAGGGCCAATCAGCCCCAGCATTTT. Protein sequence: CAWSADRANQPQHF. J is TRBJ1-5 and V is TRBV30, with TRBD1 identical over 7 bases. The CDR3 consists of 14 residues. V shed 3 bases, J shed 3 bases, and the junction held 5 bases outside the gene matches. Germline V lookup: CDR1 GTSNPN, CDR2 SVGIG (reference sequence).

CDR3 DNA: TGTGCCAGCAGCTTAGCGCGGCGGCTTAGCGGCACAGATACGCAGTATTTT. As protein: CASSLARRLSGTDTQYF. The chain combines TRBV7-2 with TRBJ2-3; tentatively, D is TRBD2 (5 bases). Germline loops: CDR1 SGHTA, CDR2 FQGNSA. V lost 0 bases to trimming and J lost 1 base, with 14 bases between them. The CDR3 sequence is 17 residues long. Filled out from reference TRBV7-2 and TRBJ2-3, the complete variable domain reads GAGVSQSPSNKVTEKGKDVELRCDPISGHTALYWYRQSLGQGLEFLIYFQGNSAPDKSGLPSDRFSAERTGGSVSTLTIQRTQQEDSAVYLCASSLARRLSGTDTQYFGPGTRLTVL.

The chain carries TRBV12-3 or TRBV12-4 and TRBJ2-3; D ambiguous. The CDR3 runs 13 residues. Between the trimmed V and J ends, which lost 7 bases and 2 bases, there was a span of 10 bases. CDR3 DNA sequence: TGTGCCAGCACGAGGCCGTCCACAGATACGCAGTATTTT. It translates to CASTRPSTDTQYF.

The J gene is TRBJ2-1, the V gene TRBV18, with D possibly being TRBD1 (7 bases). CDR3 size: 15 residues. The germline V gene has CDR1 KGHSH and CDR2 LQKENI. V was cut by 6 bases and J by 5 bases, with 17 bases left in between. As DNA, the CDR3 is TGTGCCAGCTCCCTCGCGGGACAGAGGAACAATGAGCAGTTCTTC. It codes for CASSLAGQRNNEQFF. Using reference TRBV18 and TRBJ2-1 for the parts outside the CDR3, the full variable domain is NAGVMQNPRHLVRRRGQEARLRCSPMKGHSHVYWYRQLPEEGLKFMVYLQKENIIDESGMPKERFSAEFPKEGPSILRIQQVVRGDSAAYFCASSLAGQRNNEQFFGPGTRLTVL.